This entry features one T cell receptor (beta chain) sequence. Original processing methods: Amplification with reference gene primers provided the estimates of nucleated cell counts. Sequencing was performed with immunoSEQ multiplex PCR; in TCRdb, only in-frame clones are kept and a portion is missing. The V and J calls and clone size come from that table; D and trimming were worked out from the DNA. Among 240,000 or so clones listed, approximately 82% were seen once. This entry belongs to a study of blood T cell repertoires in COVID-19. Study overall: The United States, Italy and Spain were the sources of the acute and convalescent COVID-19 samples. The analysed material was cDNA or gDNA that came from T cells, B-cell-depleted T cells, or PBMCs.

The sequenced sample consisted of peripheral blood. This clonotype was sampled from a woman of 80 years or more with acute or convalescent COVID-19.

As DNA, the CDR3 is TGTGCCAGCAATAAACGACAGGGGTACCAAGAGACCCAGTACTTC. Translating gives CASNKRQGYQETQYF. J is TRBJ2-5 and V is TRBV28, with 8 bases identical to TRBD1. Germline V gene lookup returns CDR1 MDHEN and CDR2 SYDVKM. V lost 7 bases, J lost 0 bases, and 7 bases stayed unmatched. The CDR3 has 15 amino acids.